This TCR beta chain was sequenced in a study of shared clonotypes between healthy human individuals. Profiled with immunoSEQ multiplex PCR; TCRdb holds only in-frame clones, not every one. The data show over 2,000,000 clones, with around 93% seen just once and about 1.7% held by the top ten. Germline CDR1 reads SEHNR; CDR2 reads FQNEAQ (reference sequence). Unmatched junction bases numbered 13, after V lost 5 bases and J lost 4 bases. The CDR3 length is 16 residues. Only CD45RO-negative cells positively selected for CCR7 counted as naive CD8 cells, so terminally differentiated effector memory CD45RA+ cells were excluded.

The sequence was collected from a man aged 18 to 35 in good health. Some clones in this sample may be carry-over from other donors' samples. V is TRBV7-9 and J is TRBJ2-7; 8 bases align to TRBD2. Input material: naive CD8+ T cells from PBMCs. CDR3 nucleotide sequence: TGTGCCAGCAGCCATTATGCCGTTAGCGGGGAGTACGAGCAGTACTTC. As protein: CASSHYAVSGEYEQYF.